The entry that follows covers one T cell receptor beta chain sequence. The target antigen is unknown. Indicated time point: newly diagnosed, previously untreated cHL patient sample. This entry is derived from a study of PD-1 blockade in classical Hodgkin lymphoma. Study-wide findings and caveats: With respect to the repertoire differences, their causes, possibly disease activity or prior therapy, remain undefined. At baseline, newly diagnosed patients reportedly showed less TCR diversity than healthy donors.

Only in-frame clones appear in the TCRdb table, and some are missing; sequencing was by immunoSEQ multiplex PCR. The sample includes 45,000 to 60,000 clones, around 90% of them seen just once. This clonotype originated in a human donor with classical Hodgkin lymphoma. The sequencing input was peripheral blood mononuclear cells (PBMCs).

DNA of the CDR3: TGTGCCAGCAGTCCGCGACAGGGGGGTTATGGCTACACCTTC. This translates into CASSPRQGGYGYTF. V gene TRBV27 combines with J gene TRBJ1-2, with 9 bases that match TRBD1. The V and J ends lost 5 bases and 5 bases, in that order; junction bases with no gene match: 6. Germline loops: CDR1 MNHEY, CDR2 SMNVEV (reference sequence). This CDR3 region has 14 residues.